The rows below give T cell receptor beta chains drawn from one sample of a study of blood T cell repertoires in COVID-19. Assay used: immunoSEQ multiplex PCR; TCRdb lists only in-frame clones, some missing. The sample holds fewer than 200,000 clones; around 89% are singletons and the top ten take roughly 6%. The specimen was peripheral blood. All receptors come from a man in his forties with active or convalescent COVID-19. CDR3s include the opening cysteine and the closing phenylalanine or tryptophan. The D gene is left open where the match is weak. Rows give clone size only sometimes, using once, few, many, or a class for an expanded clone.

CDR3 DNA	CDR3 protein	clone size	D gene	V gene	J gene
TGCGCCAGCAGAGGTCAGGACGGGAGGAGCTCCTACGAGCAGTACTTC	CASRGQDGRSSYEQYF	.	TRBD2	TRBV5-1	TRBJ2-7
TGTGCCAGCAGCTTAGGGACTCCTAATGAAAAACTGTTTTTT	CASSLGTPNEKLFF	.	.	TRBV5-6	TRBJ1-4
TGTGCCAGCAGCCGGGGGACGGGAGTAAATTCACCCCTCCACTTT	CASSRGTGVNSPLHF	.	.	TRBV5-8	TRBJ1-6
TGTGCCAGCTCACCGCTCGGGACGAACACCGGGGAGCTGTTTTTT	CASSPLGTNTGELFF	.	.	TRBV18	TRBJ2-2
TGTGCCAGCAGAAGGACAGACCATGGCTACACCTTC	CASRRTDHGYTF	.	.	TRBV2	TRBJ1-2
TGTGCCAGCAGCCCACTCCTCGGTAACTCCGGGGAGCTGTTTTTT	CASSPLLGNSGELFF	.	.	TRBV11-2	TRBJ2-2
TGTGCCTGGAGGGCGCCGGGACTAGCGGGAGCCGGGGAGCTGTTTTTT	CAWRAPGLAGAGELFF	once	TRBD2	TRBV30	TRBJ2-2
TGTGCCACCCACAGGAGAGCTAGCACAGATACGCAGTATTTT	CATHRRASTDTQYF	.	.	TRBV5-6	TRBJ2-3
TGTGCCAGCAGCTCCGGGGTGAGCTCCTATAATTCACCCCTCCACTTT	CASSSGVSSYNSPLHF	.	.	TRBV27	TRBJ1-6
TGTGCCATCAGTGCAGGGGCCAATGAAAAACTGTTTTTT	CAISAGANEKLFF	.	.	TRBV10-3	TRBJ1-4